Below, 18 T cell receptor beta chains from the same sample are listed, as sequenced in a study of blood T cell repertoires in COVID-19. Produced via immunoSEQ multiplex PCR; TCRdb's table is partial and in-frame only. The sample contains some 120,000 clones, roughly 84% of which appear only once. Sample: peripheral blood. The receptors shown here come from a woman of 80 years or more with acute or convalescent COVID-19.

The chain has TRBV25-1 and TRBJ2-1; perhaps TRBD2 as D (6 bases). V was cut by 1 base and J by 4 bases, with 11 bases left in between. CDR3 length: 15 amino acids. The germline gives CDR1 MGHDK, CDR2 SYGVNS. In nucleotides, the CDR3 is TGTGCCAGCAGTGAATCTGGGGGAGGTTACAATGAGCAGTTCTTC. This encodes CASSESGGGYNEQFF.

This clone was detected only a few times. The rearrangement uses TRBV9 and TRBJ2-1, with 9 bases that match TRBD1. V lost 0 bases to trimming and J lost 9 bases; unmatched junction nucleotides: 4. Germline-derived CDR1 and CDR2 are SGDLS and YYNGEE. The CDR3 runs 14 residues. The CDR3 sequence is CASSVEQGAGEQFF. The CDR3, as DNA: TGTGCCAGCAGCGTAGAACAGGGGGCGGGTGAGCAGTTCTTC.

The chain carries TRBV7-3 and TRBJ1-1; D is ambiguous. This CDR3 is built from 13 residues. Germline values: CDR1 SGHTA, CDR2 FQGTGA. The ends were cut back, 4 bases at V and 5 bases at J, with 11 bases in the middle. The CDR3 DNA follows: TGTGCCAGCAGCTACACGAGGGCGACTGAAGCTTTCTTT. This sequence encodes CASSYTRATEAFF.

This clone has just one count. The V and J genes are TRBV4-1 and TRBJ2-4; TRBD1 aligns across 8 bases. CDR3 length equals 15 residues. CDR1 MGHRA and CDR2 YSYEKL come from the germline V gene. Trimming at V came to 1 base and at J to 7 bases, leaving 6 bases not matched to a gene. The CDR3 loop is CASSQVSTGANIQYF. The DNA for the CDR3 is TGCGCCAGCAGCCAAGTATCGACAGGGGCGAACATTCAGTACTTC.

V usage is TRBV10-3 and J usage is TRBJ2-1; a possible D gene is TRBD1 (6 bases). CDR3 length: 15 residues. Germline loops: CDR1 ENHRY, CDR2 SYGVKD. V was trimmed by 4 bases and J by 3 bases, leaving 13 bases between them. This chain's CDR3 is CAISGQALNYNEQFF. The CDR3 DNA reads TGTGCCATCAGTGGACAGGCCCTCAACTACAATGAGCAGTTCTTC.

V and J are TRBV6-1 and TRBJ2-7, with 13 bases that match TRBD2. Germline CDR1 is MNHNS and CDR2 is SASEGT. This CDR3 is built from 14 residues. Germline trimming cut 1 base from V and 12 bases from J; bases unmatched to any gene: 6. The CDR3 DNA reads as TGTGCCAGCAGTGAAGGACTAGCGGGAGGAGCCGCGTACTTC. Its protein product is CASSEGLAGGAAYF.

The V and J genes are TRBV4-1 and TRBJ2-6, with 8 bases matching TRBD1. This CDR3 spans 21 amino acids. Unmatched junction bases numbered 13, after V lost 0 bases and J lost 0 bases. CDR1 is MGHRA, CDR2 YSYEKL, per germline. The CDR3 is CASSQDGISRDRISGANVLTF. CDR3 bases: TGCGCCAGCAGCCAAGACGGGATCTCCCGGGACAGGATCTCTGGGGCCAACGTCCTGACTTTC.

The chain links TRBV7-2 to TRBJ2-7; D gene uncertain. Germline V gene lookup returns CDR1 SGHTA and CDR2 FQGNSA. This CDR3 spans 14 amino acids. Trimming stripped 0 bases from V and 2 bases from J, with 8 bases between. CDR3 sequence: CASSLAGRPYEQYF. CDR3 sequence (DNA): TGTGCCAGCAGCTTAGCGGGCCGACCCTACGAGCAGTACTTC. The variable domain in full, with the rest retrieved from reference TRBV7-2 and TRBJ2-7, is GAGVSQSPSNKVTEKGKDVELRCDPISGHTALYWYRQSLGQGLEFLIYFQGNSAPDKSGLPSDRFSAERTGGSVSTLTIQRTQQEDSAVYLCASSLAGRPYEQYFGPGTRLTVT.

The V call is TRBV13, the J call TRBJ2-5; TRBD2 matches 16 bases. From germline, CDR1 is PRHDT and CDR2 FYEKMQ (reference sequence). The CDR3 contains 16 residues. V was pared by 5 bases and J by 5 bases, with 5 bases of the junction left unmatched. The CDR3 region is CASSMGLAGGQETQYF. The CDR3 DNA reads as TGTGCCAGCAGCATGGGACTAGCGGGAGGGCAGGAGACCCAGTACTTC.

The chain combines TRBV11-2 with TRBJ1-6; D possibly corresponds to TRBD1 (5 bases). Germline V lookup: CDR1 SGHAT, CDR2 FQNNGV. V was trimmed by 0 bases and J by 7 bases, leaving 10 bases between them. There are 15 residues in the CDR3. The CDR3 loop reads CASSLEGQGNSPLHF. CDR3 nucleotides: TGTGCCAGCAGCTTAGAAGGACAAGGAAATTCACCCCTCCACTTT. The variable domain in full, completed from reference TRBV11-2 and TRBJ1-6, reads EAGVAQSPRYKIIEKRQSVAFWCNPISGHATLYWYQQILGQGPKLLIQFQNNGVVDDSQLPKDRFSAERLKGVDSTLKIQPAKLEDSAVYLCASSLEGQGNSPLHFGNGTRLTVT.

This clone was found a few times. Other nucleotide sequences from this sample produce the same CDR3. The V gene is TRBV10-2, the J gene TRBJ2-5, with a weak D call TRBD1 (6 bases). Germline V gene sequence: CDR1 WSHSY, CDR2 SAAADI. V shed 2 bases and J shed 3 bases, with 10 bases lying between them. The CDR3 is 14 amino acids. The CDR3, as DNA: TGCGCCAGCAGTGAGAGTAACAGGGAAGAGACCCAGTACTTC. This encodes CASSESNREETQYF.

V usage is TRBV4-2 and J usage is TRBJ1-3; possibly TRBD1 for D (6 bases). The CDR3 has 18 amino acids. Per the germline V gene, CDR1 is LGHNA and CDR2 is YNFKEQ. Trimming removed 1 base from V and 0 bases from J, with 16 bases in between. The CDR3 region has the DNA TGTGCCAGCAGCCAAGCTGGGGGGGGCCCGGGCTCTGGAAACACCATATATTTT. It translates to CASSQAGGGPGSGNTIYF.

V gene TRBV2 combines with J gene TRBJ2-1; TRBD2 matches 7 bases. V trimming: 6 bases; J trimming: 3 bases; junction bases outside the gene matches: 8. The CDR3 covers 15 residues. The V gene's germline CDR1 is SNHLY and CDR2 FYNNEI. CDR3 protein: CASRRESSGYNEQFF. The CDR3 DNA reads as TGTGCCAGCAGGCGTGAGTCTAGCGGCTACAATGAGCAGTTCTTC. The full variable domain, in which reference TRBV2 and TRBJ2-1 provide the parts outside the CDR3, is EPEVTQTPSHQVTQMGQEVILRCVPISNHLYFYWYRQILGQKVEFLVSFYNNEISEKSEIFDDQFSVERPDGSNFTLKIRSTKLEDSAMYFCASRRESSGYNEQFFGPGTRLTVL.

The chain recombines TRBV6-5 with TRBJ1-3, with 7 nucleotides matching TRBD1. This CDR3 contains 15 residues. Germline assignment: CDR1 MNHEY and CDR2 SVGAGI. V was pared by 5 bases and J by 0 bases, with 4 bases of the junction left unmatched. DNA of the CDR3: TGTGCCAGCAGTCCACGGACAGGCTCTGGAAACACCATATATTTT. It codes for CASSPRTGSGNTIYF.

The chain couples TRBV18 to TRBJ1-1; D might be TRBD1 (5 bases). CDR1 is KGHSH, CDR2 LQKENI, per germline. The CDR3 has 14 residues. V was clipped by 4 bases and J by 4 bases, with 13 bases between them. In DNA form, the CDR3 reads TGTGCCAGCTCACAGGGCGGGGGGGTCACTGAAGCTTTCTTT. It yields the protein CASSQGGGVTEAFF.

The sample holds a few counts of this clone. The CDR3 DNA follows: TGCGCCAGCAGCCAAGAGCGGTGGAGGGGCACTGAAGCTTTCTTT. Translating gives CASSQERWRGTEAFF. The chain uses TRBV4-3 and TRBJ1-1, with TRBD1 as a possible D gene (5 bases). The ends were cut back, 0 bases at V and 4 bases at J, with 12 bases in the middle. The CDR3 loop spans 15 amino acids. The germline V gene has CDR1 LGHNA and CDR2 YSLEER.

The chain is built from TRBV4-1 and TRBJ2-7; 9 bases are a match to TRBD2. The CDR3 loop spans 15 amino acids. Germline CDR1 reads MGHRA; CDR2 reads YSYEKL. V was pared by 4 bases and J by 2 bases, with 6 bases of the junction left unmatched. The CDR3 DNA sequence: TGCGCCAGCAGCCCGTGGAGCGGGAGGACCTACGAGCAGTACTTC. Encoded protein: CASSPWSGRTYEQYF.

The genes are TRBV28 and TRBJ1-1; D is unresolved. V was clipped by 3 bases and J by 7 bases, with 12 bases between them. The CDR3 length is 13 residues. Germline assignment: CDR1 MDHEN and CDR2 SYDVKM. This CDR3 is CASSFGLSHEAFF. CDR3 DNA: TGTGCCAGCAGTTTCGGGTTGTCGCATGAAGCTTTCTTT. Complete variable domain (other parts from reference TRBV28 and TRBJ1-1): DVKVTQSSRYLVKRTGEKVFLECVQDMDHENMFWYRQDPGLGLRLIYFSYDVKMKEKGDIPEGYSVSREKKERFSLILESASTNQTSMYLCASSFGLSHEAFFGQGTRLTVV.